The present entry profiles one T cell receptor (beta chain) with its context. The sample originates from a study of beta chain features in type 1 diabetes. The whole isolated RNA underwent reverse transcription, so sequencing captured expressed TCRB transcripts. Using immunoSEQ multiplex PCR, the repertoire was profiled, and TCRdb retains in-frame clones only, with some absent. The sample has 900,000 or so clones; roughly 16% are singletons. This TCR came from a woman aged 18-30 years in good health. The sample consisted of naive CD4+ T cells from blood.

CDR3 in amino acids: CASSTTRGSYNEQFF. The CDR3 DNA sequence: TGTGCCAGCAGCACAACCCGTGGATCCTACAATGAGCAGTTCTTC. The chain uses TRBV28 and TRBJ2-1; no reliable D call. The CDR3 contains 15 residues. The ends were cut back, 6 bases at V and 1 base at J, with 13 bases in the middle. In germline, CDR1 is MDHEN, CDR2 SYDVKM.